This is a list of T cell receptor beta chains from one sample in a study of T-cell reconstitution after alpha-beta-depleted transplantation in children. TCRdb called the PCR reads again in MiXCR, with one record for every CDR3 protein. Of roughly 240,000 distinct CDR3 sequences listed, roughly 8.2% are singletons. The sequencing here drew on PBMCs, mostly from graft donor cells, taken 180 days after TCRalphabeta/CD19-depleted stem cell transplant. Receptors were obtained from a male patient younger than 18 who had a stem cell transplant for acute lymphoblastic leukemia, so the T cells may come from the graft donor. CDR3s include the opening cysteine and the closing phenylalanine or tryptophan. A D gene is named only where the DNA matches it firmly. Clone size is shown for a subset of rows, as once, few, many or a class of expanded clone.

CASSLTGVEAFF | TGCGCCAGCAGTTTAACAGGGGTGGAAGCTTTCTTT | TRBV5-1 | TRBD1 | many | TRBJ1-1
CASSVGPGATTDTQYF | TGTGCCAGCAGCGTAGGGCCCGGGGCTACCACAGATACGCAGTATTTT | TRBV9 | - | many | TRBJ2-3
CSVLGLAGETDTQYF | TGCAGCGTCCTGGGACTAGCGGGAGAAACAGATACGCAGTATTTT | TRBV29-1 | TRBD2 | many | TRBJ2-3
CASSLGTGVNEQFF | TGTGCCAGCAGTCTGGGGACAGGGGTAAATGAGCAGTTCTTC | TRBV12-3/TRBV12-4 | TRBD1 | many | TRBJ2-1
CASSPWTGSNTGELFF | TGTGCCAGCAGCCCCTGGACAGGCTCGAACACCGGGGAGCTGTTTTTT | TRBV7-7 | TRBD1 | many | TRBJ2-2
CASGLVGALTGELFF | TGTGCTAGTGGTTTGGTAGGGGCCCTAACCGGGGAGCTGTTTTTT | TRBV12-5 | - | - | TRBJ2-2
CASSPPSGTSGSRWTQYF | TGTGCCAGCTCACCACCCTCCGGGACTAGCGGGAGTCGGTGGACCCAGTACTTC | TRBV18 | TRBD2 | many | TRBJ2-5
CASSFPGLQETQYF | TGTGCCAGCAGCTTCCCGGGGTTACAAGAGACCCAGTACTTC | TRBV11-2 | - | few | TRBJ2-5
CATTKGAANEKLFF | TGTGCCACCACGAAGGGAGCGGCTAATGAAAAACTGTTTTTT | TRBV12-3/TRBV12-4 | - | many | TRBJ1-4
CASRLPTSDEQFF | TGTGCCAGCAGACTCCCAACCTCCGATGAGCAGTTCTTC | TRBV12-3/TRBV12-4 | - | many | TRBJ2-1
CAIDRGNQPQHF | TGTGCCATCGACAGGGGGAATCAGCCCCAGCATTTT | TRBV10-3 | TRBD1 | many | TRBJ1-5
CASSQALAGAGRGELFF | TGCGCCAGCAGCCAGGCCCTAGCGGGAGCGGGTAGAGGGGAGCTGTTTTTT | TRBV4-1 | TRBD2 | many | TRBJ2-2
CASSVQGNEQFF | TGTGCCAGCAGTGTTCAGGGGAATGAGCAGTTCTTC | TRBV6-1 | - | many | TRBJ2-1
CASSLATAYQETQYF | TGTGCCAGCAGCTTAGCCACAGCGTACCAAGAGACCCAGTACTTC | TRBV7-9 | - | once | TRBJ2-5
CASRGTSRGSNEQFF | TGTGCCAGCAGGGGGACTAGCCGGGGGAGCAATGAGCAGTTCTTC | TRBV3-1 | TRBD2 | many | TRBJ2-1
CASSQEEGAITIRQYF | TGCGCCAGCAGCCAAGAAGAGGGGGCGATTACAATACGGCAGTACTTC | TRBV4-3 | TRBD1 | many | TRBJ2-7
CASSRDRDEQYF | TGTGCCAGCAGTCGAGACAGGGACGAGCAGTACTTC | TRBV6-1 | TRBD1 | many | TRBJ2-7
CASSGGAIGELFF | TGTGCCAGTAGCGGGGGGGCCATCGGGGAGCTGTTTTTT | TRBV27 | TRBD2 | - | TRBJ2-2
CASSESGTANTEAFF | TGCGCCAGCAGCGAAAGTGGGACTGCGAACACTGAAGCTTTCTTT | TRBV5-1 | - | many | TRBJ1-1
CASSSREGRSSTEAFF | TGTGCCAGCAGCTCCCGGGAGGGGAGGTCGAGCACTGAAGCTTTCTTT | TRBV11-1 | - | many | TRBJ1-1
CASSRAGGPPGELFF | TGTGCCAGCAGTCGAGCGGGGGGGCCTCCCGGGGAGCTGTTTTTT | TRBV6-1 | TRBD2 | many | TRBJ2-2
CASSLAYPGGELFF | TGCGCCAGCAGCCTTGCCTATCCTGGGGGGGAGCTGTTTTTT | TRBV5-1 | - | many | TRBJ2-2
CSVLPTGNEQFF | TGCAGCGTTCTACCGACAGGCAATGAGCAGTTCTTC | TRBV29-1 | - | many | TRBJ2-1
CATPGVMYEQYF | TGTGCCACCCCCGGTGTTATGTACGAGCAGTACTTC | TRBV7-2 | - | many | TRBJ2-7
CASSLRRTQGRAYEQYF | TGTGCTAGCAGCTTAAGGCGCACGCAGGGCAGAGCCTACGAGCAGTACTTC | TRBV7-7 | - | many | TRBJ2-7
CASSWRDSYTGELFF | TGCGCCAGCAGCTGGCGGGACTCATACACCGGGGAGCTGTTTTTT | TRBV5-1 | - | many | TRBJ2-2
CASRPLADYEQYF | TGTGCCAGCAGGCCGCTAGCGGACTACGAGCAGTACTTC | TRBV27 | TRBD2 | - | TRBJ2-7
CASSPPGGAQETQYF | TGTGCCAGCAGCCCCCCGGGCGGGGCCCAAGAGACCCAGTACTTC | TRBV6-1 | - | many | TRBJ2-5
CASSLAGQGPNSPLHF | TGTGCCAGCAGCTTGGCTGGGCAGGGCCCTAATTCACCCCTCCACTTT | TRBV5-4 | - | many | TRBJ1-6
CASTQEEGQGEAYEQYF | TGTGCCAGCACCCAAGAAGAGGGGCAGGGGGAGGCCTACGAGCAGTACTTC | TRBV2 | - | many | TRBJ2-7
CASRDGSMYNEQFF | TGTGCCAGCAGGGACGGGAGCATGTACAATGAGCAGTTCTTC | TRBV27 | - | many | TRBJ2-1
CAISETVYGYTF | TGTGCCATCAGTGAGACGGTCTATGGCTACACCTTC | TRBV10-3 | - | many | TRBJ1-2
CASSPGVLATNEKLFF | TGTGCCAGCAGTCCGGGGGTCCTTGCAACTAATGAAAAACTGTTTTTT | TRBV6-2/TRBV6-3 | - | few | TRBJ1-4
CASSPGKALSSYEQYF | TGCGCCAGCAGTCCCGGGAAGGCCCTCAGCTCCTACGAGCAGTACTTC | TRBV5-1 | - | many | TRBJ2-7
CASSLSWGLLDTEAFF | TGTGCCAGCAGCTTGTCGTGGGGGCTCCTAGACACTGAAGCTTTCTTT | TRBV5-6 | - | many | TRBJ1-1
CASSWATNEQFF | TGTGCCAGCAGTTGGGCAACTAATGAGCAGTTCTTC | TRBV12-3/TRBV12-4 | - | many | TRBJ2-1
CASIFHSGRYEGYTF | TGTGCCAGCATTTTTCATTCAGGGAGGTACGAGGGCTACACCTTC | TRBV12-3/TRBV12-4 | - | many | TRBJ1-2
CATSRDRSGGETQYF | TGTGCCACCAGCAGAGATCGAAGCGGGGGTGAGACCCAGTACTTC | TRBV15 | TRBD2 | - | TRBJ2-5